This T cell receptor beta chain was identified during a study of T cells in Graves' hyperthyroidism and ophthalmopathy. Study details: Any treatment followed the collection of peripheral blood at initial diagnosis.

The investigators amplified TCR beta CDR3 regions from RNA transcripts. With the HTBI primer set, the TCR CDR3 went through a first round of RT-PCR. TCRdb re-derived calls from the multiplex PCR reads in MiXCR, one entry per CDR3 protein. The data contain 300,000 to 400,000 distinct CDR3 sequences, approximately 15% of them singletons. The sequence derives from a woman in her thirties with Graves' hyperthyroidism. The specimen sequenced was blood.

This chain's CDR3 is CSASYAGVAGIYNEQFF. DNA of the CDR3: TGCAGTGCTAGCTACGCCGGGGTAGCGGGGATCTACAATGAGCAGTTCTTC. The V and J genes are TRBV20-1 and TRBJ2-1; 8 nucleotides match TRBD2. This CDR3 region has 17 residues. Trimming at V came to 3 bases and at J to 3 bases, leaving 13 bases not matched to a gene. CDR1 is DFQATT and CDR2 is SNEGSKA in the germline V gene (reference sequence).